This T cell receptor beta chain was recorded in a study of T-cell memory formation after mild COVID-19. V shed 6 bases, J shed 4 bases, and the junction held 11 bases outside the gene matches. Per germline, CDR1 LNHDA and CDR2 SQIVND (reference sequence). The CDR3 extends over 15 amino acids. MiXCR was run by TCRdb on the 5' RACE reads, yielding one entry per CDR3 protein. The sample holds roughly 200,000 distinct CDR3 sequences, 20% to 25% seen once. The sequenced sample consisted of PBMCs or a T cell subset sorted from them (not recorded which). The genes are TRBV19 and TRBJ1-2, with TRBD1 matching over 7 bases. This sequence originates from an adult woman who had mild COVID-19 (a few samples of this study predate the infection). Cell type and time point are not known. CDR3 nucleotide sequence: TGTGCCAGTAGCAATAGGGACAGAAGAATCTATGGCTACACCTTC. As protein: CASSNRDRRIYGYTF.